The sample holds a few counts of the clone carrying this T cell receptor beta chain. No antigen is known for it. Clones were sequenced by immunoSEQ multiplex PCR, and TCRdb holds only the in-frame ones, with some missing. Of fewer than 40,000 clones listed, over 65% are singletons. Exclusion applied to patients with autoimmune disease history or systemic immunosuppression. This CDR3 is built from 15 residues. Germline trimming cut 3 bases from V and 8 bases from J; bases unmatched to any gene: 8. The germline gives CDR1 MDHEN, CDR2 SYDVKM. These data are taken from a study of OX40 agonist ivuxolimab in advanced cancers. Overall study context: Past anti-PD-1, anti-PD-L1 or anti-CTLA-4 therapy was accepted, and 30% to 50% had received some. Study conclusions and caveats: Compared with CD4+, CD8+ T cells on average had more expanded clones.

The origin of this receptor is an adult with an advanced solid tumor such as melanoma, head and neck, liver or kidney cancer. The chain couples TRBV28 to TRBJ1-2; 11 positions agree with TRBD1. Source: CD4+ or CD8+ T cells sorted from blood, taken in a trial of the OX40 agonist ivuxolimab. As DNA, the CDR3 is TGTGCCAGCAGTTTGCCCGGACAGGGGGCAATAGGCTACACCTTC. Protein product: CASSLPGQGAIGYTF.